The T cell receptor beta chain described here comes from a study of control samples from healthy donors and cancer patients. The CDR3 loop spans 18 amino acids. Assay: immunoSEQ multiplex PCR; the TCRdb copy retains only in-frame clones and omits some. The top ten hold around 5.4% of the sample, which has some 140,000 clones, approximately 94% seen once. The receptor's source is a man aged 40-49 years in good health. The sample taken for sequencing was blood. This sequence joins TRBV21-1 and TRBJ1-4. TRBV21-1 is a pseudogene segment. Here the CDR3 reads CASSKLRTVREVNEKLFF. CDR3 DNA: TGTGCCAGCAGCAAACTACGGACTGTCCGGGAGGTAAATGAAAAACTGTTTTTT.